This is a list of T cell receptor beta chains from one sample in a study of spatial heterogeneity in lung cancer. Each CDR3 protein gets one entry after TCRdb re-called the 5' RACE reads with MiXCR. The table shows around 70,000 distinct CDR3 sequences, with 7.5% to 10% occurring only once. The sample here was PBMCs, taken at follow-up. These receptors came from a female donor with early-stage non-small cell lung cancer. CDR3s include the opening cysteine and the closing phenylalanine or tryptophan. D genes are given only for firm matches. Clone size appears in some rows only: once, few, many, or a class for an expanded clone.

D,J,size,V,DNA,CDR3
TRBD2,TRBJ2-7,few,TRBV20-1,TGCAGTGCCCAATACGGGACTAGCGGGAGTGGCCGCAACGAGCAGTACTTC,CSAQYGTSGSGRNEQYF
-,TRBJ1-5,many,TRBV20-1,TGCAGTGCTCACACACCCGGGGGCAATCAGCCCCAGCATTTT,CSAHTPGGNQPQHF
TRBD2,TRBJ2-1,few,TRBV6-5,TGTGCCAGCTTTCAAGGACCAGTAGCGGGAGTCGGAAATGAGCAGTTCTTC,CASFQGPVAGVGNEQFF
-,TRBJ2-5,-,TRBV9,TGTGCCAGCAGCGTTGGTTCGACTTTCCCGGGCTTGGAGACCCAGTACTTC,CASSVGSTFPGLETQYF
-,TRBJ2-7,many,TRBV5-4,TGTGCCAGCAGCTTGGAAGCGGTAACCGAGCAGTACTTC,CASSLEAVTEQYF
-,TRBJ2-2,many,TRBV4-2,TGTGCCAGCAGCCAGCCCTTCGCCGGGGAGCTGTTTTTT,CASSQPFAGELFF
-,TRBJ1-2,many,TRBV25-1,TGTGCCAGCAGTGAACGTGAGGCGAGCTACACCTTC,CASSEREASYTF
TRBD1,TRBJ2-7,many,TRBV25-1,TGTGCCAGCAGAGGACAGGGCTACGAGCAGTACTTC,CASRGQGYEQYF
TRBD2,TRBJ2-7,many,TRBV5-4,TGTGCCAGCAGCCCCGGACTAGCGGGAGGCGAGCAGTACTTC,CASSPGLAGGEQYF
TRBD2,TRBJ2-1,many,TRBV18,TGTGCCAGCTCACCACCAAGCGGGAGTCTCAATGAGCAGTTCTTC,CASSPPSGSLNEQFF
TRBD1,TRBJ2-2,few,TRBV27,TGTGCCAGCAGTCCAGGGACAGTGGGAACCGGGGAGCTGTTTTTT,CASSPGTVGTGELFF
-,TRBJ1-2,few,TRBV18,TGTGCCAGCTCACCCAGACAGATAGATGGCTACACCTTC,CASSPRQIDGYTF
TRBD2,TRBJ2-5,many,TRBV9,TGTGCCAGCAGCGTAGGGGTAGCGGGGGCCCAAGAGACCCAGTACTTC,CASSVGVAGAQETQYF
-,TRBJ2-3,many,TRBV18,TGTGCCAGCTCACATCGCCGAGGGGATGGCACAGATACGCAGTATTTT,CASSHRRGDGTDTQYF
-,TRBJ2-1,-,TRBV28,TGTGCCAGCAGCCCGCTAGCGAGGAACAATGAGCAGTTCTTC,CASSPLARNNEQFF
-,TRBJ1-1,many,TRBV12-3/TRBV12-4,TGTGCCAGCTCGAGGTGGCAAACTGAAGCTTTCTTT,CASSRWQTEAFF
-,TRBJ2-2,-,TRBV4-1,TGCGCCAGCAGCCAAGATGCCGTGAGGGACGGGGAGCTGTTTTTT,CASSQDAVRDGELFF
-,TRBJ2-3,few,TRBV12-3/TRBV12-4,TGTGCCAGCAGTTTCCCCGAGGGAAAAACAGATACGCAGTATTTT,CASSFPEGKTDTQYF
TRBD2,TRBJ2-1,many,TRBV11-2,TGTGCCAGCAGCTTAACGGGAGGGCCACCCAATGAGCAGTTCTTC,CASSLTGGPPNEQFF
-,TRBJ1-5,many,TRBV19,TGTGCCAGTAGACGCCTATCCGGCCTGGGTCATCAGCCCCAGCATTTT,CASRRLSGLGHQPQHF
TRBD1,TRBJ2-1,-,TRBV19,TGTGCCAGTAGTACGCAACCGGGACAGGGATCTAGTGAGCAGTTCTTC,CASSTQPGQGSSEQFF
-,TRBJ1-1,many,TRBV29-1,TGCAGCGTTGAGGTCAGCTTGAACACTGAAGCTTTCTTT,CSVEVSLNTEAFF
TRBD1,TRBJ2-2,few,TRBV5-1,TGCGCCAGCAGTCACGACAGGGGGCTCGGCGGGGAGCTGTTTTTT,CASSHDRGLGGELFF
-,TRBJ2-7,many,TRBV10-3,TGTGCCATCAGTGCGGCCGGGCCCATATACGAGCAGTACTTC,CAISAAGPIYEQYF
-,TRBJ2-7,-,TRBV7-9,TGTGCCAGCAGCGCTGCTGGCCAGACTTACGAGCAGTACTTC,CASSAAGQTYEQYF
-,TRBJ2-5,many,TRBV5-1,TGCGCCAGCAGCTTGTGGGAAGAGACCCAGTACTTC,CASSLWEETQYF
-,TRBJ2-1,many,TRBV12-3/TRBV12-4,TGTGCCAGCAGTCCTCTCTCCGACTTACCACGGAACAATGAGCAGTTCTTC,CASSPLSDLPRNNEQFF
-,TRBJ1-6,many,TRBV5-1,TGCGCCAGCAGCTTGGGGGGCTCTGGTAATTCACCCCTCCACTTT,CASSLGGSGNSPLHF
-,TRBJ2-5,many,TRBV15,TGTGCCACCAGCTTTTCTCGAGGAGCACAAGAGACCCAGTACTTC,CATSFSRGAQETQYF
TRBD1,TRBJ1-2,-,TRBV7-8,TGTGCCAGCAGCCCCCAGACAGGGTCGCATGGCTACACCTTC,CASSPQTGSHGYTF
-,TRBJ1-5,few,TRBV3-1,TGTGCCAGCAGCCAAGATATGGTGAATCAGCCCCAGCATTTT,CASSQDMVNQPQHF
-,TRBJ2-5,many,TRBV28,TGTGCCAGCGCACGGGGGAGGGAGACCCAGTACTTC,CASARGRETQYF
TRBD2,TRBJ2-1,-,TRBV7-9,TGTGCCAGCAGCGGCCAGGCCGGGACTAGCGGCCTTGGTGAGCAGTTCTTC,CASSGQAGTSGLGEQFF
TRBD1,TRBJ2-5,many,TRBV24-1,TGTGCCACCAACCAGGGGGCGTGGGAGACCCAGTACTTC,CATNQGAWETQYF
-,TRBJ2-1,many,TRBV24-1,TGTGCCACCAGCAGATCGTGGGCAAACAATGAGCAGTTCTTC,CATSRSWANNEQFF
-,TRBJ2-5,-,TRBV5-1,TGCGCCAGCAGCCGACGACCAGAGACCAAAGAGACCCAGTACTTC,CASSRRPETKETQYF
-,TRBJ2-7,many,TRBV29-1,TGCAGCGTATCATCGGGTAGCTCCTACGAGCAGTACTTC,CSVSSGSSYEQYF
-,TRBJ2-5,many,TRBV5-1,TGCGCCAGCAGCCGGGACGGAGAGACCCAGTACTTC,CASSRDGETQYF
-,TRBJ1-5,-,TRBV19,TGTGCCAGTCGTACTGGCAATCAGTCCCAGCATTTT,CASRTGNQSQHF
TRBD1,TRBJ1-4,many,TRBV11-2,TGTGCCAGCAGCTCTACAGGGGAAGTTGGTGAAAAACTGTTTTTT,CASSSTGEVGEKLFF
-,TRBJ1-2,many,TRBV5-1,TGCGCCAGCAGCTTGGTTCCGGGGGACTATGGCTACACCTTC,CASSLVPGDYGYTF
-,TRBJ2-5,many,TRBV19,TGTGCCAGTAGTCCTACAGGGCAGAGGGTGTTTCTAGCAGACCTTAAAGAGACCCAGTACTTC,CASSPTGQRVFLADLKETQYF
TRBD1,TRBJ2-7,many,TRBV18,TGTGCCAGCTCACCGACGACCGGGACAGGGAGTTACGAGCAGTACTTC,CASSPTTGTGSYEQYF
TRBD2,TRBJ2-1,few,TRBV3-1,TGTGCCAGCAGCCTCGGACTAGCGGGGAGTAATGAGCAGTTCTTC,CASSLGLAGSNEQFF
TRBD1,TRBJ1-2,-,TRBV6-5,TGTGCCAGCAGTTACTCGGGACAGGGGGCGTCTTATGGCTACACCTTC,CASSYSGQGASYGYTF
-,TRBJ1-5,few,TRBV2,TGTGCCAGCAGCGCCGACAGAATCAATCAGCCCCAGCATTTT,CASSADRINQPQHF
-,TRBJ1-2,few,TRBV10-2,TGCGCCAGCAGTCCAAATTTTGGGTTAAATGGCTACACCTTC,CASSPNFGLNGYTF
-,TRBJ1-1,-,TRBV18,TGTGCCAGCTCACCCTTGGGGGGGACTGAAGCTTTCTTT,CASSPLGGTEAFF